This T cell receptor (beta chain) was identified during a study of CD8 T cells in Susac syndrome. Study-level points and caveats: Clonal CD8+ expansion in Susac was highest in TEMRA cells and active patients.

RNA amounts of roughly 0.45 to 1 ug underwent reverse transcription with random hexamers. TCRdb reanalysed the immunoSEQ multiplex PCR reads using MiXCR and keeps one entry per CDR3 protein. The data show roughly 89,000 distinct CDR3 sequences, with 90% to 97% seen just once and around 0.41% held by the top ten. Comment on this clonotype: Its antigen is as yet unknown.

Germline V gene sequence: CDR1 LGHNA, CDR2 YSLEER. Trimming cost V 0 bases and J 7 bases, with 9 bases left between them. The CDR3 covers 14 residues. Input material: CD8+ T cells from PBMCs. The TCR was taken from a human donor with Susac syndrome. The V and J genes are TRBV4-3 and TRBJ2-2, with unresolved D. The CDR3 sequence: CASSQDKAGGELFF. Here the CDR3 DNA reads TGCGCCAGCAGCCAAGATAAGGCTGGCGGGGAGCTGTTTTTT.